Below are 11 T cell receptor beta chains sequenced from a single sample in a study of identical twins. Using its own MiXCR run on the 5' RACE reads, TCRdb lists one record per CDR3 protein. The top ten clones hold around 5.1% of a sample with over 200,000 distinct CDR3 sequences, about a tenth of them seen once. The sequenced sample consisted of memory (CD45RO+) T cells sorted from blood. The source is a woman younger than 35 in good health.

This clonotype was recorded only once. This chain connects TRBV12-3 or TRBV12-4 to TRBJ2-1; 10 bases line up with TRBD2. There are 19 residues in the CDR3. The CDR3 reads CTCSPFFSGRGSSYNEQFF. CDR3 DNA: TGTACCTGCAGCCCCTTTTTCAGCGGGAGGGGGAGCTCCTACAATGAGCAGTTCTTC.

The gene calls are TRBV5-1 and TRBJ2-7, with D perhaps matching TRBD2 (6 bases). The length of the CDR3 is 14 residues. CDR1 SGHRS and CDR2 YFSETQ come from the germline V gene. V shed 4 bases and J shed 2 bases, with 13 bases lying between them. The CDR3: CASSLKGLPYEQYF. The CDR3 DNA reads TGCGCCAGCAGCCTGAAGGGACTTCCCTACGAGCAGTACTTC.

The chain joins TRBV6-5 to TRBJ1-1; D unclear. CDR1 and CDR2 from the germline V gene are MNHEY and SVGAGI. The CDR3 runs to 14 residues. With 2 bases removed from V and 5 bases from J, the gap between germline ends came to 12 bases. The DNA of the CDR3 is TGTGCCAGCAGTTACGGCGGAGGGAGAACTGAAGCTTTCTTT. Translating gives CASSYGGGRTEAFF.

This clonotype has only one observation. The chain joins TRBV5-1 to TRBJ2-7; tentatively, D is TRBD2 (7 bases). This CDR3 contains 14 residues. Trimming left V 7 bases short and J 0 bases short, with 14 bases between. The germline V gene encodes CDR1 SGHRS and CDR2 YFSETQ. CDR3 region: CASGGRDTSYEQYF. The CDR3 region has the DNA TGCGCCAGCGGGGGGAGGGACACCTCCTACGAGCAGTACTTC.

At least ten counts were recorded for this clonotype. The chain carries TRBV12-3 or TRBV12-4 and TRBJ2-2; D is unresolved. This CDR3 is built from 12 residues. The germline V and J ends were trimmed by 6 bases and 6 bases, with 8 bases remaining between them. The CDR3 DNA sequence: TGTGCCAGCAGGCCCCCGGCCGGGGAGCTGTTTTTT. Its translation: CASRPPAGELFF.

The rearrangement links TRBV6-2 or TRBV6-3 to TRBJ2-5; 7 bases match TRBD2. This CDR3 has 14 amino acids. Germline loops: CDR1 MNHEY, CDR2 SVGEGT. V lost 2 bases to trimming and J lost 1 base; unmatched junction nucleotides: 1. Written as DNA, the CDR3 is TGTGCCAGCAGTTACAAGCGGGGCCAAGAGACCCAGTACTTC. Protein sequence: CASSYKRGQETQYF.

This clonotype was observed a handful of times. The chain links TRBV11-2 to TRBJ1-6; 10 bases line up with TRBD1. This CDR3 comprises 20 residues. The V gene end was trimmed by 5 bases and the J gene end by 3 bases; junction bases not matched to a gene: 16. Germline CDR1 SGHAT, CDR2 FQNNGV. Here the CDR3 DNA reads TGTGCCAGCAGCCCGTTACCGGGACAGGGGACCAATAGCTATAATTCACCCCTCCACTTT. It codes for CASSPLPGQGTNSYNSPLHF.

There are many counts of this clonotype. V and J are TRBV7-2 and TRBJ2-3; 7 nucleotides match TRBD2. CDR1 and CDR2 (germline): SGHTA, FQGNSA. J was trimmed by 4 bases and V by 4 bases; bases with no gene match: 8. The CDR3 runs to 15 residues. DNA of the CDR3: TGTGCCAGCAGCTCCGGGACTACTCTGGCAGATACGCAGTATTTT. Translating gives CASSSGTTLADTQYF.

This sequence joins TRBV20-1 and TRBJ2-3; 7 bases fit TRBD1. The CDR3 runs 16 residues. Germline CDR1 and CDR2: DFQATT and SNEGSKA (reference sequence). The V gene end was trimmed by 0 bases and the J gene end by 0 bases; junction bases not matched to a gene: 6. CDR3 coding DNA: TGCAGTGCTAGAGACCCGGGACAGAGCAGCACAGATACGCAGTATTTT. Its protein is CSARDPGQSSTDTQYF.

The chain joins TRBV7-9 to TRBJ2-1, with 9 bases aligning to TRBD1. Per germline, CDR1 SEHNR and CDR2 FQNEAQ (reference sequence). The CDR3 runs 16 residues. V lost 5 bases and J lost 6; bases outside the gene matches: 11. This CDR3 is CASSPPGTGKINEQFF. The CDR3 nucleotides are TGTGCCAGCAGCCCTCCCGGGACAGGGAAAATCAATGAGCAGTTCTTC.

This clonotype was seen a handful of times. The V call is TRBV27, the J call TRBJ1-1; D is undetermined. CDR1 MNHEY and CDR2 SMNVEV come from the germline V gene (reference sequence). Trimming stripped 7 bases from V and 3 bases from J, with 12 bases between. This CDR3 has 13 amino acids. This chain's CDR3 is CASMGRDHTEAFF. The CDR3 DNA reads as TGTGCCAGCATGGGAAGGGATCACACTGAAGCTTTCTTT.